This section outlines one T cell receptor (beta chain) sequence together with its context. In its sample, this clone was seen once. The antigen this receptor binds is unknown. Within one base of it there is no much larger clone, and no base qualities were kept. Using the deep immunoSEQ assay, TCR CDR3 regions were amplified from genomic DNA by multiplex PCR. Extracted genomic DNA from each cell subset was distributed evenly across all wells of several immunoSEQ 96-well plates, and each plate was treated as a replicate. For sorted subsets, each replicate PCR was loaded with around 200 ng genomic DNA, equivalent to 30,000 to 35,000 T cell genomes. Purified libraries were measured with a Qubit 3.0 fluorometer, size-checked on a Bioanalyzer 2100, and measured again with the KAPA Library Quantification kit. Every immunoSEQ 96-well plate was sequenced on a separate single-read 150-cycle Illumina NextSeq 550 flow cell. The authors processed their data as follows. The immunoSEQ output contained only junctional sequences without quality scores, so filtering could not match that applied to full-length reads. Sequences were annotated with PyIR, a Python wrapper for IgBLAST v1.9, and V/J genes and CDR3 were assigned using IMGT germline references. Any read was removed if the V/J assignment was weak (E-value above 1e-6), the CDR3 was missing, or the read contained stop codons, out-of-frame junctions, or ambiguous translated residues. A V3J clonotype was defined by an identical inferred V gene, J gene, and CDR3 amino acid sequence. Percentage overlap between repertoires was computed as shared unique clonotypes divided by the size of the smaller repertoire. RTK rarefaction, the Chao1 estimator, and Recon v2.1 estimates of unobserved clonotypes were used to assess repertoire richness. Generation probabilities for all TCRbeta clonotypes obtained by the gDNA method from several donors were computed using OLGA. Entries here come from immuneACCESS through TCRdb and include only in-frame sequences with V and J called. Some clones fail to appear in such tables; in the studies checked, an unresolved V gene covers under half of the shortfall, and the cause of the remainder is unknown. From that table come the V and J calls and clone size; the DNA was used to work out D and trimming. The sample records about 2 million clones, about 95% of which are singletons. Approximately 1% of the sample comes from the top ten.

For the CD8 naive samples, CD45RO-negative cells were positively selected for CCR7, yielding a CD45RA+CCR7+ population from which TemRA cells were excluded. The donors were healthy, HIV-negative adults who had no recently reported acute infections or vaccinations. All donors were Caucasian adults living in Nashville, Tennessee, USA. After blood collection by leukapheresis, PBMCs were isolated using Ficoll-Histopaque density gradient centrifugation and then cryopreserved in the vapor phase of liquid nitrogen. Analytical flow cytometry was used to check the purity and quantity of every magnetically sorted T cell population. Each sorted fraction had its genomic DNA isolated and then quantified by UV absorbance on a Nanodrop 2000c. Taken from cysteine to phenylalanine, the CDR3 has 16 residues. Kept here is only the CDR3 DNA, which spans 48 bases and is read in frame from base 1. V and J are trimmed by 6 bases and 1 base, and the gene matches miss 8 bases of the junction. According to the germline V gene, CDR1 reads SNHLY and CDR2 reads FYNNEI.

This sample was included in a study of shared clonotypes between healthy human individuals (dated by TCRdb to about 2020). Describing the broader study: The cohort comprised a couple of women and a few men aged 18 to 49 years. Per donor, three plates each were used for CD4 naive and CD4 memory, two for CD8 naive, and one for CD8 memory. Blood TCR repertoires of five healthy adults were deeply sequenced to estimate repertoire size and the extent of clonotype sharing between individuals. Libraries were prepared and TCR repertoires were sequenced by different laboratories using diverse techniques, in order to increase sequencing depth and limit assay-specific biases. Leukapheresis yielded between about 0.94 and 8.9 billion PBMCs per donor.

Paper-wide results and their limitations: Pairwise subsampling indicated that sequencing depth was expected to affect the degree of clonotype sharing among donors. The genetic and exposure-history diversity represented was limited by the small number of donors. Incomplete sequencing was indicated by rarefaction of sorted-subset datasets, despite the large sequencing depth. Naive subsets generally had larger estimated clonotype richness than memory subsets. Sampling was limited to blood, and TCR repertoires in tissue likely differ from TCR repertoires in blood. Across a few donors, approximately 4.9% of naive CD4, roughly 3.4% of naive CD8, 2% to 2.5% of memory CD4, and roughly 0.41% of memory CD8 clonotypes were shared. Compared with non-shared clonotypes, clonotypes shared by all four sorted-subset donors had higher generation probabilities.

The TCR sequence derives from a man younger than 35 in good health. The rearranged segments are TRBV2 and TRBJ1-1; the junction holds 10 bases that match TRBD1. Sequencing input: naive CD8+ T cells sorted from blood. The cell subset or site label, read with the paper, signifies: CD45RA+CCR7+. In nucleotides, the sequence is TGTGCCAGCAGGGAAAGTGGGACAGGGGCGAACACTGAAGCTTTCTTT. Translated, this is CASRESGTGANTEAFF.